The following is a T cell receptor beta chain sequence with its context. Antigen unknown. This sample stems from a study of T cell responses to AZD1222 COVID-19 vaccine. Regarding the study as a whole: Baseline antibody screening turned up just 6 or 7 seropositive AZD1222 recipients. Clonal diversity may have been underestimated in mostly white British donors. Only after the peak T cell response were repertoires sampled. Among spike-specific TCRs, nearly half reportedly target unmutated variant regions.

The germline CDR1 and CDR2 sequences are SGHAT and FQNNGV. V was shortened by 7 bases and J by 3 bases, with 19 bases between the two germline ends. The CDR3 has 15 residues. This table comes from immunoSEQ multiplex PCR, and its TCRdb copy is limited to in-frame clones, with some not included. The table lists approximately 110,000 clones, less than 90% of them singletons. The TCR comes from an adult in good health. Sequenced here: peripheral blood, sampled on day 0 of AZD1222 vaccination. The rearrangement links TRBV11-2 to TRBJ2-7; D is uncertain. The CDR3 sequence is CASTLPPNQYYEQYF. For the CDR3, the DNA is TGTGCCAGCACCCTGCCTCCTAATCAGTACTACGAGCAGTACTTC. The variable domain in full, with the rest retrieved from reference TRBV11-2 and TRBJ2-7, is EAGVAQSPRYKIIEKRQSVAFWCNPISGHATLYWYQQILGQGPKLLIQFQNNGVVDDSQLPKDRFSAERLKGVDSTLKIQPAKLEDSAVYLCASTLPPNQYYEQYFGPGTRLTVT.